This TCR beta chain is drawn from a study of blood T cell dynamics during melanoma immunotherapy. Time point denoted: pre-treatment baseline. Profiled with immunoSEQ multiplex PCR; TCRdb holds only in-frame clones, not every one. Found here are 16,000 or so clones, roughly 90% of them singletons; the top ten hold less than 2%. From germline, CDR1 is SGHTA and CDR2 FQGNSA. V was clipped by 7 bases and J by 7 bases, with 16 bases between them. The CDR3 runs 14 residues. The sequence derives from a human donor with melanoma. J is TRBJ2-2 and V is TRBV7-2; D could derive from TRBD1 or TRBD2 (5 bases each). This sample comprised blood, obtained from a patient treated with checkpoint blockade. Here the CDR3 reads CASKGDWGIGELFF. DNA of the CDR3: TGTGCCAGCAAGGGTGATTGGGGGATCGGGGAGCTGTTTTTT. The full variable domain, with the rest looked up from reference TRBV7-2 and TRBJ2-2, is GAGVSQSPSNKVTEKGKDVELRCDPISGHTALYWYRQSLGQGLEFLIYFQGNSAPDKSGLPSDRFSAERTGGSVSTLTIQRTQQEDSAVYLCASKGDWGIGELFFGEGSRLTVL.